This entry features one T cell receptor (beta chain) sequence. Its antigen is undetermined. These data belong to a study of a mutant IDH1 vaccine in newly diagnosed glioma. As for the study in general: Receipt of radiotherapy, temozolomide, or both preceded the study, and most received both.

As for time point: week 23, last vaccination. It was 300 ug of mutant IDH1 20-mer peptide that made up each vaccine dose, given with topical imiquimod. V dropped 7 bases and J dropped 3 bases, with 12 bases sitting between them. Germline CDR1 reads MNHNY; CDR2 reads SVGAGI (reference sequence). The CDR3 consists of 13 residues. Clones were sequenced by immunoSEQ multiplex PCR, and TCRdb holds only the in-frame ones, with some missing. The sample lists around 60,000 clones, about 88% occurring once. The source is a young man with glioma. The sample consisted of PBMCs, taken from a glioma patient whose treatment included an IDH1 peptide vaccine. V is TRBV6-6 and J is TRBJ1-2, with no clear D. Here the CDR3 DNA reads TGTGCCAGCAAGTTCGCAGCGGACTATGGCTACACCTTC. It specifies CASKFAADYGYTF.